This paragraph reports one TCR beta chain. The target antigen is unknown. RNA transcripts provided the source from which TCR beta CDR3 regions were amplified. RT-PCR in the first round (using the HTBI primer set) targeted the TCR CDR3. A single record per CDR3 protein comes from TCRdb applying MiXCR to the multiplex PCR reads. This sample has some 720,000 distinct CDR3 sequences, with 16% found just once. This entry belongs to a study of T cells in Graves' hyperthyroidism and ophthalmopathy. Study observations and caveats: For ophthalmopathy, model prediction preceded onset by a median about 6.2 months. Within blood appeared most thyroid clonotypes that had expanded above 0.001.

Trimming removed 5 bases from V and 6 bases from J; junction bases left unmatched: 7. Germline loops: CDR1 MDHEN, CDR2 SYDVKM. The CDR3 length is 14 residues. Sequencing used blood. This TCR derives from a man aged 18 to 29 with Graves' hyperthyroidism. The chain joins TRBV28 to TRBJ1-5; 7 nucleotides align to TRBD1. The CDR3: CASSARQGGQPQHF. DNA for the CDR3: TGTGCCAGCAGTGCCAGACAGGGCGGTCAGCCCCAGCATTTT.